The clone carrying this T cell receptor beta chain was seen a handful of times. Its specificity is not known. Germline loops: CDR1 MNHNS, CDR2 SASEGT. The CDR3 is 16 amino acids. The V and J ends lost 4 bases and 8 bases respectively, with 21 bases between them. These data come from a study of CD8 T cells in ankylosing spondylitis. Study-wide results and caveats: Ankylosing spondylitis blood appeared to carry a characteristic TCR beta motif of several highly homologous variants. Within peripheral blood, clones linked to disease were CD8+ and relatively rare. Disease-linked clones were reportedly significantly enriched in matched ankylosing spondylitis synovial fluid.

Quantitative 5'-RACE with molecular barcodes generated TCR beta libraries. TCRdb reanalysed the 5' RACE reads using MiXCR and keeps one entry per CDR3 protein. The table shows 75,000 to 95,000 distinct CDR3 sequences, with about 8.1% occurring only once. The genes are TRBV6-1 and TRBJ2-1; perhaps TRBD2 as D (6 bases). The origin of this receptor is a male donor with ankylosing spondylitis. Sequenced sample: blood, either unsorted or a sorted T cell fraction (not recorded which). DNA of the CDR3: TGTGCCAGCAGTGCGATACTAGCCCCCGGTCGGGATGAGCAGTTCTTC. Its translation is CASSAILAPGRDEQFF.